These 2 T cell receptor beta chains were sequenced from one sample in a study of patients and donors after allogeneic stem cell transplantation. TCRdb re-called the RT-PCR reads through MiXCR, storing one row per CDR3 protein. The sample records about 410,000 distinct CDR3 sequences, approximately 16% being singletons. Sequenced input: blood, either unsorted or a sorted T cell fraction (not recorded which). The receptors derive from a human donor who was either an allogeneic HSCT recipient or a stem cell or donor lymphocyte infusion donor (not recorded which). It is not recorded whose cells these are; they may come from a transplant donor.

The chain joins TRBV12-3 or TRBV12-4 to TRBJ1-2; 10 positions match TRBD1. CDR3 size: 15 residues. The V gene end was trimmed by 5 bases and the J gene end by 6 bases; junction bases not matched to a gene: 9. CDR3 DNA sequence: TGTGCCAGCAGTCGGGGCCGGGACAGGGGAGATGGCTACACCTTC. This encodes CASSRGRDRGDGYTF.

The gene calls are TRBV6-2 or TRBV6-3 and TRBJ1-2; 7 nucleotides line up with TRBD1. V shed 0 bases and J 4 bases; nucleotides not matched to a gene: 5. The V gene's germline CDR1 is MNHEY and CDR2 SVGEGT. The CDR3 is 15 amino acids. CDR3 sequence reads: CASSYSGQIFYGYTF. The DNA for the CDR3 is TGTGCCAGCAGTTACTCGGGACAGATATTCTATGGCTACACCTTC.